A selection of T cell receptor beta chains follows, all from one sample in a study of T-cell memory formation after mild COVID-19. TCRdb fed the 5' RACE reads into MiXCR, producing one record per CDR3 protein. The sample consists of tens of thousands of distinct CDR3 sequences, around 7.2% of them appearing once. Sample: PBMCs or a T cell subset sorted from them (not recorded which). All receptors derive from a man aged 18 to 29 who had mild COVID-19 (a few samples of this study predate the infection). Cell type and time point are not known. Each CDR3 is given with its conserved first and last residue. D genes are given only for firm matches. Clone size is given for some rows only: seen once, a few or many times, or a class if the clone is expanded.

j_call d_call clone_size cdr3_length v_call cdr3_aa cdr3_nt
TRBJ1-1 TRBD1 NA 13 TRBV7-7 CASSKDRYSEAFF TGTGCCAGCAGCAAGGACAGGTACAGTGAAGCTTTCTTT
TRBJ1-6 NA NA 16 TRBV28 CASSFLGGGENSPLHF TGTGCCAGCAGTTTTCTCGGGGGAGGTGAGAATTCACCCCTCCACTTT
TRBJ2-1 NA NA 14 TRBV15 CATSPPRLENEQFF TGTGCCACCAGCCCACCCCGACTCGAGAATGAGCAGTTCTTC
TRBJ1-2 TRBD1 NA 14 TRBV5-8 CASSGRQGDYGYTF TGTGCCAGCAGCGGTAGACAGGGGGACTATGGCTACACCTTC
TRBJ1-2 NA many 17 TRBV5-1 CASSLEASVNLPYGYTF TGCGCCAGCAGCTTGGAGGCATCAGTCAACCTACCCTATGGCTACACCTTC
TRBJ1-1 NA NA 13 TRBV3-1 CASSLQDAGEAFF TGTGCCAGCAGCCTTCAGGACGCGGGTGAAGCTTTCTTT
TRBJ2-1 NA NA 14 TRBV3-1 CASSHAGNLEGQFF TGTGCCAGCAGCCACGCGGGAAACTTGGAGGGGCAGTTCTTC
TRBJ2-6 NA few 16 TRBV7-2 CASSLGAGTGANVLTF TGTGCCAGCAGCTTAGGAGCAGGTACTGGGGCCAACGTCCTGACTTTC
TRBJ2-1 NA many 16 TRBV18 CASSAGLQGPYNEQFF TGTGCCAGCTCAGCGGGACTCCAAGGACCCTACAATGAGCAGTTCTTC
TRBJ2-2 NA NA 13 TRBV6-4 CASRPANTGELFF TGTGCCAGCAGACCTGCGAACACCGGGGAGCTGTTTTTT
TRBJ2-3 NA few 14 TRBV5-1 CASSLQGGADTQYF TGCGCCAGCAGCCTTCAGGGAGGTGCAGATACGCAGTATTTT
TRBJ2-2 NA few 15 TRBV6-4 CASSPGTSTPGSCFF NA
TRBJ2-1 NA many 13 TRBV7-9 CASRLDSYNEQFF TGTGCCAGCAGATTAGACAGCTACAATGAGCAGTTCTTC
TRBJ2-1 NA NA 15 TRBV12-3/TRBV12-4 CASSPDRVIADEQFF TGTGCCAGCAGTCCCGACAGGGTAATAGCGGATGAGCAGTTCTTC
TRBJ2-1 NA NA 16 TRBV7-2 CASSPLGSSAGKKQFF TGTGCCAGCAGCCCCCTAGGGTCTAGCGCGGGGAAAAAGCAGTTCTTC
TRBJ2-1 NA many 13 TRBV5-5 CASGGRAYNEQFF TGTGCCAGCGGGGGGCGGGCCTACAATGAGCAGTTCTTC
TRBJ1-2 NA few 13 TRBV5-6 CASSLRGVGGYTF TGTGCCAGCAGCCTTCGGGGAGTTGGCGGCTACACCTTC
TRBJ2-4 TRBD2 NA 18 TRBV6-6 CASSYSRGLAVAKNIQYF TGTGCCAGCAGTTACTCACGGGGACTAGCGGTAGCCAAAAACATTCAGTACTTC
TRBJ1-1 TRBD1 few 11 TRBV30 CAWDRDTEAFF TGTGCCTGGGACAGGGACACTGAAGCTTTCTTT
TRBJ2-2 NA NA 14 TRBV3-1 CASSQGSGTGELFF TGTGCCAGCAGCCAAGGTAGTGGCACCGGGGAGCTGTTTTTT
TRBJ2-4 NA NA 14 TRBV19 CASSISRVENIQYF TGTGCCAGTAGTATTTCCCGCGTAGAAAACATTCAGTACTTC
TRBJ1-3 NA many 12 TRBV7-6 CASSRSGNTIYF TGTGCCAGCAGCCGCTCTGGAAACACCATATATTTT